This TCR beta chain emerged from a study of CD8+CD57+ T cells in acquired aplastic anemia. Study as a whole: CD4+ and CD8+ cells, once sorted, gave DNA averaging around 3.2 ug. Study results and caveats: Patients and controls shared 25 to 30 CD8+ CDR3 sequences, which appeared highly expressed in patients and within their immunodominant clones.

Researchers used genomic DNA as the template to profile TCR beta VDJ and CDR3. One entry per CDR3 protein, called by TCRdb with MiXCR from the reads. This sample has about 180,000 distinct CDR3 sequences, with about 60% found just once. Patients sequenced had flow cytometry evidence of CD8+CD57+ cell expansion. Each patient carried a diagnosis of severe acquired aplastic anemia. At blood sampling, none of the patients had yet received therapy. CDR3 length: 14 residues. V was trimmed by 6 bases and J by 2 bases, leaving 12 bases between them. Germline loops: CDR1 SNHLY, CDR2 FYNNEI. Turning to this clonotype: No antigen is known for it.

Specimen: sorted CD4+, CD8+, or CD8+CD57+ T cells (not recorded which) from PBMCs. This sequence originates from a human donor with aplastic anemia. V is TRBV2 and J is TRBJ2-3, with D unclear. CDR3 sequence reads: CASRGRFPTDTQYF. Here the CDR3 DNA reads TGTGCCAGCAGGGGCCGATTCCCCACAGATACGCAGTATTTT.